This T cell receptor beta chain was sequenced in a study of cytomegalovirus exposure and HLA in healthy donors. The overall study: A data release that came early held approximately 92 million unique TCRs from HLA-typed donors.

Concerning this clone: What it recognizes is unknown.

Findings and limits, study-wide: Later analysis showed most CMV-associated TCR beta chains appearing HLA-restricted. TCR beta V- and J-gene trimming, according to a later analysis, was linked to a missense DCLRE1C variant.

Germline V gives CDR1 MDHEN, CDR2 SYDVKM. The CDR3 contains 18 residues. With 3 bases removed from V and 4 bases from J, the gap between germline ends came to 22 bases. The PCR used 60 Vbeta and 13 Jbeta primers. Libraries were prepared by immunoSEQ multiplex PCR; TCRdb keeps only in-frame clonotypes and omits some of them. The table gives 200,000 to 250,000 clones; the top ten clones make up around 0.95% of it. The sequenced sample was PBMCs. The sequence came from a woman aged 25-40 years in good health and CMV-seropositive. The chain uses TRBV28 and TRBJ1-5; no reliable D call. As DNA, the CDR3 is TGTGCCAGCAGTTTTACCCTAGAGGATCCCAAAAATAATCAGCCCCAGCATTTT. As protein: CASSFTLEDPKNNQPQHF.